This TCR beta chain is from a study of sequential checkpoint blockade in melanoma. Whole-study context: First-line arms were nivolumab then ipilimumab, or the reverse, randomized 1:1.

Treatment of the sample: randomized to nivolumab then ipilimumab (arm A) or the reverse (arm B). None of the patients previously received DNA-damaging chemotherapy. From thawed PBMCs, live CD3+CD8+ cells negative for CD19 and CD56 were sorted. Germline loops: CDR1 MNHEY, CDR2 SMNVEV (reference sequence). This CDR3 has 20 amino acids. V lost 7 bases to trimming and J lost 1 base; unmatched junction nucleotides: 20. Assay used: immunoSEQ multiplex PCR; TCRdb lists only in-frame clones, some missing. The sample records thousands of clones, around 75% being singletons. The clonotype was recovered from a human donor with melanoma. The chain carries TRBV27 and TRBJ1-2, with 11 nucleotides matching TRBD1. The source material was CD8+ T cells sorted from blood (inferred from file names), sampled from a patient given nivolumab and ipilimumab in sequence. The CDR3 DNA sequence: TGTGCCAGCACGACCTACATACCGGGACAGGGGGAGTTTAGTAACTATGGCTACACCTTC. Encoded protein: CASTTYIPGQGEFSNYGYTF.